Below, 26 T cell receptor beta chains from the same sample are listed, as sequenced in a study of Siglec-9 on CD8 T cells in melanoma. TCRdb's table, derived via immunoSEQ multiplex PCR, lists solely in-frame clones and lacks some. This sample has approximately 35,000 clones, with approximately 84% found just once. Sequenced sample: Siglec-9- CD8+ T cells sorted from blood. The receptors come from a human donor in good health.

The CDR3 sequence: CASSSGVYTEAFF. CDR3 nucleotides: TGTGCCAGCAGCTCGGGGGTTTACACTGAAGCTTTCTTT. This chain uses TRBV7-3 with TRBJ1-1; a weak D match, TRBD1 (5 bases). Germline CDR1 SGHTA, CDR2 FQGTGA. V was shortened by 4 bases and J by 3 bases, with 9 bases between the two germline ends. This CDR3 region has 13 residues. Looking up the rest from reference TRBV7-3 and TRBJ1-1 gives the full variable domain: GAGVSQTPSNKVTEKGKYVELRCDPISGHTALYWYRQSLGQGPEFLIYFQGTGAADDSGLPNDRFFAVRPEGSVSTLKIQRTERGDSAVYLCASSSGVYTEAFFGQGTRLTVV.

V usage is TRBV7-9 and J usage is TRBJ2-1; D is unclear. The V gene's germline CDR1 is SEHNR and CDR2 FQNEAQ (reference sequence). The CDR3 extends over 16 amino acids. Trimming removed 1 base from V and 2 bases from J, with 12 bases in between. CDR3 DNA sequence: TGTGCCAGCAGCTTAGGAACAGCGCCGACCTACAATGAGCAGTTCTTC. It is translated as CASSLGTAPTYNEQFF.

The chain has TRBV6-1 and TRBJ2-7; 7 bases match TRBD1. This CDR3 has 13 amino acids. V lost 5 bases and J lost 7; bases outside the gene matches: 8. Per the germline V gene, CDR1 is MNHNS and CDR2 is SASEGT. CDR3 nucleotides: TGTGCCAGCAGTATTCGACAGGGCCGGGAGCAGTACTTC. Protein product: CASSIRQGREQYF.

This CDR3 is CASSTTVGGELFF. CDR3 DNA sequence: TGTGCCAGCAGCACGACCGTGGGCGGGGAGCTGTTTTTT. The chain couples TRBV7-9 to TRBJ2-2; D is undetermined. The CDR3 loop spans 13 amino acids. The germline V gene encodes CDR1 SEHNR and CDR2 FQNEAQ (reference sequence). Deletions cut 5 bases from V and 7 bases from J, with 11 bases between.

The chain uses TRBV27 and TRBJ2-7; no definite D call. This CDR3 is 16 amino acids long. V lost 0 bases to trimming and J lost 2 bases, with 14 bases between them. Germline-derived CDR1 and CDR2 are MNHEY and SMNVEV (reference sequence). CDR3 sequence (DNA): TGTGCCAGCAGTTTATCATGGAGAGAATCTCCCTACGAGCAGTACTTC. It translates to CASSLSWRESPYEQYF.

V is TRBV2 and J is TRBJ2-7, with 9 bases lining up with TRBD2. The trim removed 3 bases at V and 2 bases at J, leaving 2 bases unmatched. CDR1 and CDR2 from the germline V gene are SNHLY and FYNNEI. There are 14 residues in the CDR3. CDR3 sequence: CASSDRGRAYEQYF. For the CDR3, the DNA is TGTGCCAGCAGTGATCGCGGGAGGGCCTACGAGCAGTACTTC.

The genes are TRBV5-4 and TRBJ1-4; D is undetermined. Trimming removed 0 bases from V and 5 bases from J, with 11 bases in between. Germline CDR1 is SGHNT and CDR2 is YYREEE (reference sequence). The CDR3 extends over 15 amino acids. The chain's CDR3 is CASSLEDSSNEKLFF. The CDR3 DNA follows: TGTGCCAGCAGCTTGGAGGATTCGTCGAATGAAAAACTGTTTTTT.

This chain links TRBV27 with TRBJ1-2, with 7 nucleotides matching TRBD1. With 5 bases clipped from V and 6 bases from J, the junction kept 9 bases outside the gene matches. The CDR3 totals 14 residues. Germline CDR1 and CDR2: MNHEY and SMNVEV (reference sequence). The CDR3 spells CASSPLGTVNGYTF. The CDR3 DNA reads TGTGCCAGCAGTCCCCTGGGGACAGTTAATGGCTACACCTTC.

The chain combines TRBV4-1 with TRBJ2-4; 12 bases are a match to TRBD2. The CDR3 covers 15 residues. V lost 4 bases and J lost 8; bases outside the gene matches: 6. Germline V lookup: CDR1 MGHRA, CDR2 YSYEKL. In nucleotides, the CDR3 is TGCGCCAGCAGCCTTTCGACTAGCGGGAGAGACATTCAGTACTTC. Translated, it gives CASSLSTSGRDIQYF.

J is TRBJ2-5 and V is TRBV4-1; 8 bases line up with TRBD2. This CDR3 comprises 16 residues. Germline V gene sequence: CDR1 MGHRA, CDR2 YSYEKL. J gave up 0 bases and V 4 bases, and 7 bases lay outside the gene matches. This CDR3 is CASSPGGSGDQETQYF. The CDR3 DNA sequence: TGCGCCAGCAGCCCAGGTGGTAGCGGGGACCAAGAGACCCAGTACTTC.

This clone came up once. The gene calls are TRBV9 and TRBJ2-3; 15 bases match TRBD2. With V trimmed by 3 bases and J by 6 bases, 2 bases remained unmatched. The V gene's germline CDR1 is SGDLS and CDR2 YYNGEE. The CDR3 spans 15 residues. CDR3 in amino acids: CASSAGLAGGDTQYF. DNA for the CDR3: TGTGCCAGCAGCGCGGGACTAGCGGGAGGTGATACGCAGTATTTT.

The chain has TRBV5-1 and TRBJ2-2; 11 bases align to TRBD1. CDR3 length: 14 amino acids. Per germline, CDR1 SGHRS and CDR2 YFSETQ. With V trimmed by 2 bases and J by 8 bases, 2 bases remained unmatched. The CDR3 sequence is CASSLGQGAGELFF. The DNA of the CDR3 is TGCGCCAGCAGCTTAGGACAGGGGGCTGGGGAGCTGTTTTTT.

The chain links TRBV27 to TRBJ2-7, with D perhaps TRBD1 (5 bases). V was shortened by 6 bases and J by 3 bases, with 12 bases between the two germline ends. The CDR3 length is 13 residues. Germline lookup yields CDR1 MNHEY and CDR2 SMNVEV (reference sequence). The CDR3 bases are TGTGCCAGCAGGCCTGACAGTTACTACGAGCAGTACTTC. It is translated as CASRPDSYYEQYF.

The chain combines TRBV7-9 with TRBJ2-5; 10 bases fit TRBD2. This CDR3 is 16 amino acids long. Germline CDR1 and CDR2: SEHNR and FQNEAQ (reference sequence). The V segment lost 5 bases and the J segment 3 bases; nucleotides outside the gene matches: 9. CDR3 nucleotide sequence: TGTGCCAGCAGCCCTCCGCCTAGCGGGAGTAAAGAGACCCAGTACTTC. This codes for CASSPPPSGSKETQYF.

The V and J genes are TRBV27 and TRBJ1-1; TRBD1 matches 10 bases. V was pared by 3 bases and J by 3 bases, with 1 base of the junction left unmatched. The germline CDR1 and CDR2 sequences are MNHEY and SMNVEV (reference sequence). This CDR3 comprises 14 residues. The CDR3 sequence: CASSFGTGDTEAFF. CDR3 nucleotide sequence: TGTGCCAGCAGTTTCGGGACAGGGGACACTGAAGCTTTCTTT.

V is TRBV27 and J is TRBJ2-7, with TRBD1 identical over 9 bases. Unmatched junction bases numbered 4, after V lost 4 bases and J lost 6 bases. The CDR3 totals 13 residues. Germline lookup yields CDR1 MNHEY and CDR2 SMNVEV (reference sequence). CDR3 residues: CASSSDRGSEQYF. The CDR3 DNA follows: TGTGCCAGCAGTTCCGACAGGGGGAGCGAGCAGTACTTC.

This sequence joins TRBV10-3 and TRBJ1-1; D possibly corresponds to TRBD1 (5 bases). The CDR3 spans 14 residues. V lost 2 bases and J lost 2, with 9 bases in between. The V gene's germline CDR1 is ENHRY and CDR2 SYGVKD. CDR3 bases: TGTGCCATCAGTGAGGAGACAGCTAACACTGAAGCTTTCTTT. Its protein is CAISEETANTEAFF.

This chain connects TRBV7-9 to TRBJ1-2; TRBD1 is a possible D gene (5 bases). Germline CDR1 SEHNR, CDR2 FQNEAQ (reference sequence). This CDR3 has 13 residues. V shed 5 bases and J shed 6 bases, with 13 bases lying between them. The CDR3 sequence: CASSPGPDNGYTF. CDR3 coding DNA: TGTGCCAGCAGCCCGGGACCTGATAATGGCTACACCTTC.

This chain links TRBV9 with TRBJ2-5; 16 bases agree with TRBD2. The CDR3 runs to 15 residues. Trimming took 2 bases from V and 5 from J; bases not matched to a gene: 0. Looked up from germline, CDR1 is SGDLS and CDR2 is YYNGEE. For the CDR3, the DNA is TGTGCCAGCAGCGTGGGACTAGCGGGAGGGGAGACCCAGTACTTC. Translated: CASSVGLAGGETQYF. The variable domain in full, completed from reference TRBV9 and TRBJ2-5, reads DSGVTQTPKHLITATGQRVTLRCSPRSGDLSVYWYQQSLDQGLQFLIQYYNGEERAKGNILERFSAQQFPDLHSELNLSSLELGDSALYFCASSVGLAGGETQYFGPGTRLLVL.

This chain connects TRBV6-5 to TRBJ2-2, with 7 bases lining up with TRBD1. The junction had 7 bases not matched to a gene; V was cut back by 6 bases and J by 3 bases. Germline V gives CDR1 MNHEY, CDR2 SVGAGI. The CDR3 spans 15 residues. The CDR3 is CASRTTGQYTGELFF. The CDR3 nucleotides read TGTGCCAGCAGGACGACAGGGCAGTACACCGGGGAGCTGTTTTTT.

This rearrangement joins TRBV28 to TRBJ2-1; 12 nucleotides align to TRBD2. CDR3 length: 16 amino acids. Germline CDR1 and CDR2: MDHEN and SYDVKM. Trimming at V came to 5 bases and at J to 5 bases, leaving 7 bases not matched to a gene. In DNA form, the CDR3 reads TGTGCCAGCAGTCCAATTGGACTAGCGGGAAACAATGAGCAGTTCTTC. Translation: CASSPIGLAGNNEQFF.

The V and J genes are TRBV28 and TRBJ2-3; D remains unclear. V was shortened by 2 bases and J by 3 bases, with 9 bases between the two germline ends. Germline lookup yields CDR1 MDHEN and CDR2 SYDVKM. The CDR3 sequence is 14 residues long. CDR3 loop: CASSLRTITDTQYF. CDR3 DNA sequence: TGTGCCAGCAGTTTACGGACGATTACAGATACGCAGTATTTT. The variable domain in full, completed from reference TRBV28 and TRBJ2-3, reads DVKVTQSSRYLVKRTGEKVFLECVQDMDHENMFWYRQDPGLGLRLIYFSYDVKMKEKGDIPEGYSVSREKKERFSLILESASTNQTSMYLCASSLRTITDTQYFGPGTRLTVL.

J is TRBJ2-2 and V is TRBV5-6, with 11 bases fitting TRBD2. Germline-derived CDR1 and CDR2 are SGHDT and YYEEEE. J was trimmed by 5 bases and V by 4 bases; bases with no gene match: 16. The CDR3 contains 19 residues. The CDR3 DNA reads TGTGCCAGCAGCAACCCGGGACTAGCGGACCTCGGAGAGACCGGGGAGCTGTTTTTT. This codes for CASSNPGLADLGETGELFF.

CDR3 nucleotides: TGCGCCAGCAGCTTGGGCCTTTCCGAGCAGTACTTC. Translated, it gives CASSLGLSEQYF. The chain carries TRBV5-1 and TRBJ2-7; D not resolved. Trimming left V 0 bases short and J 6 bases short, with 7 bases between. Per germline, CDR1 SGHRS and CDR2 YFSETQ. The CDR3 is made up of 12 amino acids.

Here the CDR3 reads CASSSPLNTEAFF. CDR3 DNA: TGTGCCAGCAGCTCCCCGTTGAACACTGAAGCTTTCTTT. The V gene is TRBV5-4, the J gene TRBJ1-1; D unresolved. The CDR3 covers 13 residues. Germline CDR1 and CDR2: SGHNT and YYREEE (reference sequence). Trimming stripped 3 bases from V and 0 bases from J, with 6 bases between.

V gene TRBV30 combines with J gene TRBJ1-2, with D maybe TRBD1 (5 bases). CDR1 is GTSNPN and CDR2 is SVGIG in the germline V gene (reference sequence). The V gene lost 8 bases and the J gene lost 3 bases, with 10 bases spanning the gap. CDR3 length: 11 residues. In DNA, the CDR3 is TGTGCCCTGGAGACAGACTATGGCTACACCTTC. It encodes CALETDYGYTF.